One sample yielded the 17 T cell receptor beta chains listed below, sequenced in a study of blood T cell repertoires in COVID-19. The data were produced by immunoSEQ multiplex PCR, yet TCRdb's version contains in-frame clones alone and is incomplete. There are around 84,000 clones in the sample; around 85% occur only once, and more than 15% lies in the top ten. Sequenced input: peripheral blood. Receptor source: a man older than 75 with active or convalescent COVID-19.

This clone was counted a single time. J is TRBJ2-3 and V is TRBV6-5; 7 bases agree with TRBD2. Per the germline V gene, CDR1 is MNHEY and CDR2 is SVGAGI. This CDR3 region has 14 residues. V lost 9 bases and J lost 8; bases outside the gene matches: 14. CDR3 bases: TGTGCCAGAGGAGACGAACGACCGGGGGGTACGCAGTATTTT. Translation gives CARGDERPGGTQYF.

This chain joins TRBV6-6 and TRBJ2-2; 13 nucleotides match TRBD2. V lost 2 bases to trimming and J lost 7 bases; unmatched junction nucleotides: 4. CDR1 is MNHNY, CDR2 SVGAGI, per germline (reference sequence). CDR3 length: 16 residues. The CDR3 nucleotides read TGTGCCAGCAGTTACGGACTAGCGGGAGTTAGCGGGGAGCTGTTTTTT. It yields the protein CASSYGLAGVSGELFF.

The rearrangement uses TRBV19 and TRBJ1-2, with TRBD1 as a possible D gene (6 bases). The CDR3 contains 17 residues. CDR1 and CDR2 from the germline V gene are LNHDA and SQIVND (reference sequence). V dropped 1 base and J dropped 0 bases, with 15 bases sitting between them. CDR3 in amino acids: CASSIGLDRTTNYGYTF. CDR3 coding DNA: TGTGCCAGTAGTATAGGTCTCGACAGGACAACTAACTATGGCTACACCTTC.

This clone has only a few counts. The chain carries TRBV11-2 and TRBJ2-2; maybe TRBD1 (6 bases). Germline V gene sequence: CDR1 SGHAT, CDR2 FQNNGV. This CDR3 spans 15 amino acids. Trimming shortened V by 3 bases and J by 0 bases, and 8 bases separated the two germline ends. The CDR3 sequence: CASSFRGANTGELFF. The CDR3 coding sequence is TGTGCCAGCAGCTTCAGGGGAGCGAACACCGGGGAGCTGTTTTTT.

The genes are TRBV18 and TRBJ1-2; D call uncertain. The CDR3 sequence is 13 residues long. Per germline, CDR1 KGHSH and CDR2 LQKENI. The ends were cut back, 2 bases at V and 6 bases at J, with 10 bases in the middle. CDR3: CASSPASGDGYTF. CDR3 nucleotides: TGTGCCAGCTCACCAGCATCCGGTGATGGCTACACCTTC.

The J gene is TRBJ2-2, the V gene TRBV10-3; 7 bases agree with TRBD1. Per germline, CDR1 ENHRY and CDR2 SYGVKD. This CDR3 contains 16 residues. The V segment lost 6 bases and the J segment 1 base; nucleotides outside the gene matches: 8. The CDR3 sequence is CAISRKNRGNTGELFF. CDR3 in DNA: TGTGCCATCAGCCGAAAAAACAGGGGGAACACCGGGGAGCTGTTTTTT.

V gene TRBV30 combines with J gene TRBJ1-6, with D possibly TRBD1 on 6 matching bases. The CDR3 is 17 residues long. The V end was cut by 2 bases, the J end by 9 bases, with 23 bases between. Germline V gives CDR1 GTSNPN, CDR2 SVGIG (reference sequence). CDR3 in DNA: TGTGCCTGGAGTTTCGGGCGTCAGGGGTGGGAAAGTTCACCCCTCCACTTT. Its translation: CAWSFGRQGWESSPLHF.

The rearrangement uses TRBV28 and TRBJ1-6; D ambiguous. V lost 3 bases and J lost 6, with 3 bases in between. This CDR3 is 12 amino acids long. CDR1 MDHEN and CDR2 SYDVKM come from the germline V gene. The CDR3 spells CASSFSNSPLHF. In DNA form, the CDR3 reads TGTGCCAGCAGTTTCTCTAATTCACCCCTCCACTTT.

In its sample, this clone was seen a few times. V gene TRBV5-5 combines with J gene TRBJ2-1, with 10 bases aligning to TRBD1. Looked up from germline, CDR1 is SGHKS and CDR2 is YYEKEE (reference sequence). The CDR3 consists of 15 residues. Trimming took 5 bases from V and 3 from J; bases not matched to a gene: 5. Written as DNA, the CDR3 is TGTGCCAGCAGGACAGGGGGCGCGAACTACAATGAGCAGTTCTTC. Amino acid sequence: CASRTGGANYNEQFF.

This chain links TRBV4-2 with TRBJ2-3; tentatively, D is TRBD2 (5 bases). This CDR3 has 15 amino acids. The V gene lost 1 base and the J gene lost 3 bases, with 11 bases spanning the gap. The germline gives CDR1 LGHNA, CDR2 YNFKEQ. CDR3 coding DNA: TGTGCCAGCAGCCAAGTACCGGGATTGACAGATACGCAGTATTTT. It encodes CASSQVPGLTDTQYF.

This chain connects TRBV19 to TRBJ1-1; a weak D match, TRBD1 (5 bases). The CDR3 spans 14 residues. Germline lookup yields CDR1 LNHDA and CDR2 SQIVND (reference sequence). The V gene lost 6 bases and the J gene lost 0 bases, with 11 bases spanning the gap. This chain's CDR3 is CASSGGVVNTEAFF. CDR3 bases: TGTGCCAGTAGCGGAGGGGTGGTGAACACTGAAGCTTTCTTT.

This clone was counted a single time. The rearrangement links TRBV3-1 (or the pseudogene TRBV3-2) to TRBJ1-4; 8 nucleotides agree with TRBD1. Trimming removed 2 bases from V and 13 bases from J; junction bases left unmatched: 12. The CDR3 is made up of 15 amino acids. Looked up from germline, CDR1 is LGHDT and CDR2 is YNNKEL (reference sequence). As DNA, the CDR3 is TGTGCCAGCAGCCAAAACGCAAATTCCGGGACAGGACTGTTTTTT. Translated: CASSQNANSGTGLFF.

V gene TRBV4-1 combines with J gene TRBJ1-6; D possibly corresponds to TRBD1 (6 bases). Germline V gene data show CDR1 as MGHRA and CDR2 as YSYEKL. This CDR3 contains 15 residues. The V end lost 1 base, the J end lost 13 bases, and 17 bases lay between the germline ends. The CDR3 DNA reads TGCGCCAGCAGCCAAGGGGAACAGGGCCGATCTCCCCTCCACTTT. Residues: CASSQGEQGRSPLHF.

V usage is TRBV3-1 (or the pseudogene TRBV3-2) and J usage is TRBJ1-6; TRBD1 agrees at 7 bases. The CDR3 runs to 15 residues. V dropped 5 bases and J dropped 8; count of bases not matched to a gene: 9. The germline CDR1 and CDR2 sequences are LGHDT and YNNKEL (reference sequence). The CDR3 DNA sequence: TGTGCCAGCAGCTTCTCCGGGACAGTTTATTCACCCCTCCACTTT. As protein: CASSFSGTVYSPLHF.

Worth noting for this clone: The sample carries other DNA sequences with the same CDR3. This chain links TRBV19 with TRBJ1-5; D might be TRBD1 (6 bases). The CDR3 is 14 residues long. CDR1 is LNHDA, CDR2 SQIVND, per germline (reference sequence). With 3 bases removed from V and 4 bases from J, the gap between germline ends came to 10 bases. The DNA of the CDR3 is TGTGCCAGTAGTATCCGAGACAGGAATCAGCCCCAGCATTTT. Its protein is CASSIRDRNQPQHF.

The gene calls are TRBV28 and TRBJ1-3; 7 bases match TRBD1. CDR1 is MDHEN and CDR2 is SYDVKM in the germline V gene. The CDR3 runs 14 residues. With 5 bases clipped from V and 4 bases from J, the junction kept 5 bases outside the gene matches. As DNA, the CDR3 is TGTGCCAGCAGTCCGACAGGGTCAGGAAACACCATATATTTT. This translates into CASSPTGSGNTIYF.

This clone has only one observation. V usage is TRBV7-6 and J usage is TRBJ2-1; 14 bases map to TRBD2. Germline CDR1 is SGHVS and CDR2 is FNYEAQ. The CDR3 covers 18 residues. V lost 3 bases to trimming and J lost 0 bases; unmatched junction nucleotides: 4. The CDR3 here is CASSFRTSGRSSYNEQFF. CDR3 sequence (DNA): TGTGCCAGCAGCTTTAGGACTAGCGGGAGGAGCTCCTACAATGAGCAGTTCTTC.